Sequencing of this TCR beta chain was carried out in a study of cytomegalovirus exposure and HLA in healthy donors. Findings of the study overall: Earlier results showed most TCR beta V segments being productive about 87% or about 30% of the time.

Amplification used 60 Vbeta primers and 13 Jbeta primers. Assay: immunoSEQ multiplex PCR; the TCRdb copy retains only in-frame clones and omits some. The sample contains approximately 140,000 clones, approximately 70% of which appear only once. In the case of this clone: The target antigen is unknown.

The V gene lost 4 bases and the J gene lost 7 bases, with 15 bases spanning the gap. The CDR3 extends over 13 amino acids. Germline CDR1 and CDR2: SGHRS and YFSETQ. This receptor was obtained from a woman aged 60-75 years in good health and CMV-seropositive. The sequenced sample was PBMCs. This chain joins TRBV5-1 and TRBJ2-7, with D perhaps TRBD1 (6 bases). CDR3 region: CASSPSGGWEQYF. CDR3 DNA sequence: TGCGCCAGCAGCCCGTCTGGGGGCTGGGAGCAGTACTTC.